The clone carrying this T cell receptor (beta chain) appeared a single time. Its antigen is as yet unknown. A much larger clone differs by one base, so this may be a read error. As for time point: newly diagnosed GD, antithyroid drugs for less than 3 months. From RNA extracted from PBMCs, the TCR library was made. This record belongs to a study of regulatory T cells in long-lasting Graves disease. Findings of the study overall: Between persistent patients, thousands of public clonotypes were shared, exceeding the 800 to 1,000 shared between new patients.

This CDR3 has 12 amino acids. Germline V gene sequence: CDR1 SGHAT, CDR2 FQNNGV. With iRepertoire HTBI primers and Arm-PCR of CDR3 regions, TCR beta libraries were built. TCRdb re-derived calls from the multiplex PCR reads in MiXCR, one entry per CDR3 protein. This sample has around 320,000 distinct CDR3 sequences, with approximately 15% found just once. These same data were also listed under a study on T cells in Graves' hyperthyroidism and ophthalmopathy.

This receptor was obtained from a man aged 40-49 years with Graves disease. The J gene is TRBJ1-1, the V gene TRBV11-2, with D unclear. The sequencing used peripheral blood mononuclear cells (PBMCs), collected at new diagnosis, from a patient treated with antithyroid drugs. CDR3 DNA: TGTGCCAGCAGCTTAGATCGGGGTAGCGCTTCCTTT. Protein: CASSLDRGSASF.